This is a list of T cell receptor beta chains from one sample in a study of metastatic and nonmetastatic thyroid tumors. MiXCR reprocessed the PCR reads for TCRdb. The table shows about 36,000 clones, with more than 20% occurring only once. The sequenced material came from blood. These receptors all come from a female donor with papillary thyroid cancer or a benign thyroid nodule (not recorded which). Some clones in this sample may be carry-over from other donors' samples. CDR3s include the opening cysteine and the closing phenylalanine or tryptophan. Fields, in order: D gene, J gene, CDR3 length, V gene, clone size, CDR3 protein, CDR3 DNA. D genes are given only for firm matches. A row's size may be missing; if present it is once, few, many or a size class.

>TRBD1|TRBJ1-2|15|TRBV15|few
CATSIVPGTGNGYTF
TGTGCCACCAGCATTGTCCCGGGGACAGGCAACGGCTACACCTTC
>.|TRBJ1-5|13|TRBV20-1|few
CSAIDNSNQPQHF
TGCAGTGCTATAGACAATAGCAATCAGCCCCAGCATTTT
>TRBD1|TRBJ1-1|14|TRBV3-1|many
CASSPGTGASEAFF
TGTGCCAGCAGCCCCGGGACAGGGGCTTCTGAAGCTTTCTTT
>.|TRBJ1-5|15|TRBV12-3/TRBV12-4|few
CASSLQGGVNQPQHF
TGTGCCAGCAGTTTACAAGGGGGTGTCAATCAGCCCCAGCATTTT
>.|TRBJ1-2|14|TRBV18|.
CASSPGTGLLGYTF
TGTGCCAGCTCACCAGGAACAGGGTTGCTTGGCTACACCTTC
>.|TRBJ2-1|14|TRBV20-1|many
CSARDRQGYNEQFF
TGCAGTGCTAGAGATCGTCAGGGCTACAATGAGCAGTTCTTC
>TRBD2|TRBJ2-1|16|TRBV20-1|.
CSLEGSSGDRRNERFF
TGCAGTCTCGAGGGGTCTAGCGGGGATCGCCGAAATGAGCGGTTCTTC
>.|TRBJ2-7|14|TRBV2|many
CASRVSGTSYEQYF
TGTGCCAGCAGGGTCAGCGGAACTTCCTACGAGCAGTACTTC
>.|TRBJ1-6|13|TRBV6-5|.
CASSYYYNSPLHF
TGTGCCAGCAGTTATTACTATAATTCACCCCTCCACTTT
>TRBD1|TRBJ2-1|13|TRBV6-1|few
CASSAGQRGPEFF
TGTGCCAGCAGTGCGGGACAGAGGGGGCCTGAGTTCTTC
>.|TRBJ2-7|15|TRBV7-8|.
CASSSIPGPSYEQYF
TGTGCCAGCAGCTCGATCCCAGGGCCTTCCTACGAGCAGTACTTC
>.|TRBJ2-3|15|TRBV5-1|many
CASSLETPKTDTQYF
TGCGCCAGCAGCTTGGAGACACCTAAGACAGATACGCAGTATTTT
>TRBD2|TRBJ2-1|14|TRBV20-1|many
CSAGGTSGPNEQFF
TGCAGTGCTGGCGGGACTAGCGGCCCCAATGAGCAGTTCTTC
>TRBD1|TRBJ2-2|16|TRBV30|many
CAWRPLDRVVGGELFF
TGTGCCTGGAGGCCCCTCGACAGGGTGGTGGGCGGGGAGCTGTTTTTT
>TRBD2|TRBJ2-2|16|TRBV20-1|many
CSAKKSGGRITGELFF
TGCAGTGCTAAAAAATCGGGGGGAAGGATAACCGGGGAGCTGTTTTTT
>.|TRBJ1-1|14|TRBV11-3|.
CASSLAGPNTEAFF
TGTGCCAGCAGCTTAGCAGGGCCGAACACTGAAGCTTTCTTT
>.|TRBJ2-1|11|TRBV20-1|many
CSAKRANEQFF
TGCAGTGCTAAAAGGGCTAATGAGCAGTTCTTC
>.|TRBJ1-2|12|TRBV7-9|many
CASSLVRYGYTF
TGTGCCAGCAGCTTAGTGCGGTATGGCTACACCTTC
>.|TRBJ1-1|13|TRBV6-4|.
CASSDSSMTEAFF
TGTGCCAGCAGTGACTCTAGTATGACTGAAGCTTTCTTT
>.|TRBJ2-2|14|TRBV19|.
CASSNQANTGELFF
TGTGCCAGTAGTAACCAGGCAAACACCGGGGAGCTGTTTTTT